This T cell receptor (beta chain) was recovered during a study of regulatory T cells in long-lasting Graves disease. The study, taken as a whole, reports: The study found TRBV28, TRBJ1-2 and TRBJ2-5 favored in persistent disease.

Comments on this clonotype: The antigen is not known.

The germline gives CDR1 SGHRS, CDR2 YFSETQ. Trimming stripped 0 bases from V and 2 bases from J, with 9 bases between. The CDR3 runs 14 residues. Time point: newly diagnosed GD, antithyroid drugs for less than 3 months. The authors made the TCR library using RNA they extracted from PBMCs. HTBI primers from iRepertoire and Arm-PCR of CDR3 regions yielded the TCR beta libraries. Original methodology: Across samples, roughly 58 TRBV and some 14 TRBJ segments were found. TCRdb re-called the multiplex PCR reads through MiXCR, storing one row per CDR3 protein. The authors' filters were not applied to this entry. This table holds around 320,000 distinct CDR3 sequences, over 15% found once. These records were also assigned to another study, of T cells in Graves' hyperthyroidism and ophthalmopathy. That paper notes: During a first-round RT-PCR of the TCR CDR3, the HTBI primer set was used.

This sequence originates from a man aged 40-50 years with Graves disease. The source material was peripheral blood mononuclear cells (PBMCs), sampled at new diagnosis, from a patient treated with antithyroid drugs. The rearrangement links TRBV5-1 to TRBJ2-7; D is possibly TRBD2 (5 bases). The CDR3 here is CASSLDGSPYEQYF. DNA of the CDR3: TGCGCCAGCAGCTTGGATGGGAGCCCCTACGAGCAGTACTTC.